Presented here are 5 T cell receptor beta chains from one specimen sequenced in a study of cytomegalovirus exposure and HLA in healthy donors. 60 Vbeta and 13 Jbeta primers were used in PCR. Clones were sequenced by immunoSEQ multiplex PCR, and TCRdb holds only the in-frame ones, with some missing. The data hold approximately 240,000 clones, with almost 85% observed a single time. The sample consisted of PBMCs. The receptors come from a woman aged 40 to 50 in good health and CMV-seronegative.

This clone has only one observation. The J gene is TRBJ2-5, the V gene TRBV10-3; TRBD2 aligns across 14 bases. This CDR3 comprises 16 residues. Germline CDR1 is ENHRY and CDR2 is SYGVKD. V shed 5 bases, J shed 4 bases, and the junction held 6 bases outside the gene matches. The CDR3 DNA reads as TGTGCCATCAGTACGACTAGCGGGGGGGCCAGAGAGACCCAGTACTTC. Its protein product is CAISTTSGGARETQYF.

This clone appeared a few times. The J gene is TRBJ1-1, the V gene TRBV4-1; 7 bases match TRBD1. The ends lost 1 base at V and 5 bases at J; junction bases unmatched: 4. Germline-derived CDR1 and CDR2 are MGHRA and YSYEKL. The CDR3 spans 14 residues. The chain's CDR3 is CASSQVTTGTEAFF. CDR3 sequence (DNA): TGCGCCAGCAGCCAAGTAACGACAGGGACTGAAGCTTTCTTT.

J is TRBJ2-3 and V is TRBV9, with 7 bases that match TRBD1. The J segment lost 0 bases and the V segment lost 2 bases, leaving 6 bases of the junction unmatched. Germline V gives CDR1 SGDLS, CDR2 YYNGEE. The CDR3 contains 16 residues. The CDR3 spells CASSVGTELSTDTQYF. CDR3 DNA: TGTGCCAGCAGCGTGGGGACAGAGCTTAGCACAGATACGCAGTATTTT.

The J gene is TRBJ1-2, the V gene TRBV9; 8 nucleotides line up with TRBD1. The CDR3 is made up of 15 amino acids. Germline CDR1 and CDR2: SGDLS and YYNGEE. With V trimmed by 4 bases and J by 2 bases, 7 bases remained unmatched. The CDR3 region is CASSTTGTGNYGYTF. The CDR3 nucleotides read TGTGCCAGCAGCACCACCGGGACAGGAAACTATGGCTACACCTTC. Full variable domain (rest looked up from reference TRBV9 and TRBJ1-2): DSGVTQTPKHLITATGQRVTLRCSPRSGDLSVYWYQQSLDQGLQFLIQYYNGEERAKGNILERFSAQQFPDLHSELNLSSLELGDSALYFCASSTTGTGNYGYTFGSGTRLTVV.

The chain couples TRBV9 to TRBJ2-3; D is possibly TRBD2 (6 bases). Germline V gene sequence: CDR1 SGDLS, CDR2 YYNGEE. The CDR3 is made up of 14 amino acids. With 4 bases removed from V and 5 bases from J, the gap between germline ends came to 14 bases. The CDR3 bases are TGTGCCAGCAGCTTGGGACTGACTCAAGATACGCAGTATTTT. Its translation is CASSLGLTQDTQYF.